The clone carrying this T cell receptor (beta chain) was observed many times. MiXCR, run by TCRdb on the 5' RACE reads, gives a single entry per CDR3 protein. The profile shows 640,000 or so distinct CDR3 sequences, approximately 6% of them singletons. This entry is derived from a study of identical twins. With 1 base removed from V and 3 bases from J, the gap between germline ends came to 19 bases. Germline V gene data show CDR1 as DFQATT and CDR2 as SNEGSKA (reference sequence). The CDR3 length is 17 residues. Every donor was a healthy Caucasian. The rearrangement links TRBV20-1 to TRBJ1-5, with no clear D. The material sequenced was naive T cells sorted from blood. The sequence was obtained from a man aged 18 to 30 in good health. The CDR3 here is CSARVVGKRRDNQPQHF. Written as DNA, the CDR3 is TGCAGTGCTAGAGTGGTTGGCAAGAGGAGGGACAATCAGCCCCAGCATTTT.